Below, 8 T cell receptor beta chains from the same sample are listed, as sequenced in a study of blood T cell repertoires in COVID-19 (dated by TCRdb to 2020 to 2021). Library construction relied on the immunoSEQ multiplex PCR assay. As stored in TCRdb, this immuneACCESS dataset retains in-frame rearrangements with V and J assigned. A fraction of the clones does not appear; measured against another copy, unresolved V genes explain less than half of the discrepancy, and the remainder lacks a known reason. This sample has approximately 240,000 clones in its table, and 75% to 90% of those were observed once. The top ten constitute roughly 6% of the sample. Sequenced material: PBMCs or T cells enriched from blood (not recorded which). The receptors come from a woman aged 25 to 45 with acute COVID-19.

The chain recombines TRBV19 with TRBJ1-1; 7 bases match TRBD1. The CDR3 runs to 13 residues. The J segment lost 2 bases and the V segment lost 9 bases, leaving 6 bases of the junction unmatched. Germline V gene sequence: CDR1 LNHDA, CDR2 SQIVND (reference sequence). Here the CDR3 reads CASLGQTNTEAFF. DNA of the CDR3: TGTGCCAGCCTGGGACAGACTAACACTGAAGCTTTCTTT.

V is TRBV6-5 and J is TRBJ1-2; 7 nucleotides agree with TRBD1. The V segment lost 5 bases and the J segment 6 bases; nucleotides outside the gene matches: 6. The CDR3 consists of 13 residues. The germline V gene encodes CDR1 MNHEY and CDR2 SVGAGI. The CDR3 bases are TGTGCCAGCAGTAGACAGGGCTCCGATGGCTACACCTTC. Amino acids: CASSRQGSDGYTF.

The V and J genes are TRBV5-1 and TRBJ2-1, with a possible D match to TRBD2 (5 bases). The ends were cut back, 4 bases at V and 4 bases at J, with 15 bases in the middle. This CDR3 has 15 residues. Per the germline V gene, CDR1 is SGHRS and CDR2 is YFSETQ. Written as DNA, the CDR3 is TGCGCCAGCAGCCAATCGGGGTTGACATACAATGAGCAGTTCTTC. Amino acids: CASSQSGLTYNEQFF.

CDR3 protein: CASSFHSVRGRSYGYTF. CDR3 coding DNA: TGTGCCAGCAGTTTTCATTCGGTCCGCGGAAGGAGCTATGGCTACACCTTC. The chain has TRBV28 and TRBJ1-2, with unresolved D. The CDR3 has 17 amino acids. V was clipped by 3 bases and J by 4 bases, with 21 bases between them. The V gene's germline CDR1 is MDHEN and CDR2 SYDVKM.

This clone was counted once. The chain couples TRBV19 to TRBJ1-1; TRBD1 is a possible D gene (5 bases). The length of the CDR3 is 11 residues. The germline V and J ends were trimmed by 5 bases and 10 bases, with 11 bases remaining between them. From germline, CDR1 is LNHDA and CDR2 SQIVND (reference sequence). DNA for the CDR3: TGTGCCAGTAGTCCGGGCCAGGGAGCTTTCTTT. Translated, it gives CASSPGQGAFF.

This chain uses TRBV13 with TRBJ1-5, with 10 bases fitting TRBD1. After removal of 4 bases from V and 4 bases from J, the junction contained 4 bases not matched to a gene. Germline V gives CDR1 PRHDT, CDR2 FYEKMQ (reference sequence). The CDR3 runs 15 residues. The CDR3 protein is CASSSGTGANQPQHF. DNA of the CDR3: TGTGCCAGCAGCTCGGGGACAGGGGCGAATCAGCCCCAGCATTTT.

This clone has at least ten counts. V gene TRBV9 combines with J gene TRBJ2-1; 7 nucleotides match TRBD2. This CDR3 has 15 amino acids. J was trimmed by 0 bases and V by 4 bases; bases with no gene match: 4. Germline assignment: CDR1 SGDLS and CDR2 YYNGEE. CDR3 in amino acids: CASSPTSASYNEQFF. CDR3 DNA: TGTGCCAGCAGCCCTACTAGCGCCTCCTACAATGAGCAGTTCTTC.

The chain links TRBV27 to TRBJ1-1; D remains ambiguous. The V end lost 3 bases, the J end lost 1 base, and 9 bases lay between the germline ends. Germline CDR1 and CDR2: MNHEY and SMNVEV (reference sequence). The CDR3 totals 14 residues. CDR3 DNA: TGTGCCAGCAGTTTTGGGAGTTCGAACACTGAAGCTTTCTTT. Translated: CASSFGSSNTEAFF.